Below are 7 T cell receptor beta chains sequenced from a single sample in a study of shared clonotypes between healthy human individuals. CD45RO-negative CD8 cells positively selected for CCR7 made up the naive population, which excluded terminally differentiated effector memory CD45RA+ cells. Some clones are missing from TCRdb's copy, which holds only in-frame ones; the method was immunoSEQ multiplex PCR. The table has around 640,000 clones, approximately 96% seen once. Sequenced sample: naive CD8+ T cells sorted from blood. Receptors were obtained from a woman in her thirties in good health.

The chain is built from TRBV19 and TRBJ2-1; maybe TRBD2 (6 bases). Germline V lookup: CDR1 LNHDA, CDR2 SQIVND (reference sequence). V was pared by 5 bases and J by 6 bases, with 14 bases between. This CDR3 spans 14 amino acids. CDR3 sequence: CASSDTGTPNEQFF. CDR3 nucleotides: TGTGCCAGTAGTGACACCGGGACTCCCAATGAGCAGTTCTTC.

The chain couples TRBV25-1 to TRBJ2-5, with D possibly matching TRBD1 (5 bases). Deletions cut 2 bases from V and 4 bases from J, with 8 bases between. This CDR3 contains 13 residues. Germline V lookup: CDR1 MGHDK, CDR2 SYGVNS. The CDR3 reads CASSETGVETQYF. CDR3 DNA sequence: TGTGCCAGCAGTGAAACAGGTGTAGAGACCCAGTACTTC.

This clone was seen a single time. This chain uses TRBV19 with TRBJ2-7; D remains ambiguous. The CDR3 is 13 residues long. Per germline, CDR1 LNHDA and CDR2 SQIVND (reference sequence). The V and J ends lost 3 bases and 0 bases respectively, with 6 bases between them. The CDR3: CASSIKGSYEQYF. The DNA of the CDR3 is TGTGCCAGTAGTATTAAGGGCTCCTACGAGCAGTACTTC.

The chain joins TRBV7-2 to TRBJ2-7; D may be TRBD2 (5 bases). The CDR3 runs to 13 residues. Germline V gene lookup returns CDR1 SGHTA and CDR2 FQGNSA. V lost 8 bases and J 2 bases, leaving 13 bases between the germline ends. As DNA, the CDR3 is TGTGCCAGCCGCATCGGGAACACCTACGAGCAGTACTTC. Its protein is CASRIGNTYEQYF.

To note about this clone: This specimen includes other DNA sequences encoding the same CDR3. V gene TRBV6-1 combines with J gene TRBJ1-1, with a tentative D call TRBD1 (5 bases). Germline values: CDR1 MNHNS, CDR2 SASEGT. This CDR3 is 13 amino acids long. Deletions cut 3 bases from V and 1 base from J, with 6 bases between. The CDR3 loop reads CASSDGGNTEAFF. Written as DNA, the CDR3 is TGTGCCAGCAGTGATGGGGGGAACACTGAAGCTTTCTTT.

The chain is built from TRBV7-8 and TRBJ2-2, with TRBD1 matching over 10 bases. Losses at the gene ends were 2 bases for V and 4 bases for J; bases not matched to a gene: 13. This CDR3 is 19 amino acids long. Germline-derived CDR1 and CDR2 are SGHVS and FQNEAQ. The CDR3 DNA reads TGTGCCAGCAGCTTAATTGGGACAGGGGTTAAAGTCACCACCGGGGAGCTGTTTTTT. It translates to CASSLIGTGVKVTTGELFF.

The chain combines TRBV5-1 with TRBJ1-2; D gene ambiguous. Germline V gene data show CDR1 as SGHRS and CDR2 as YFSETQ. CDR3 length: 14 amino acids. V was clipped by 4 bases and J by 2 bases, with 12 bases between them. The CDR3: CASSSSDGNYGYTF. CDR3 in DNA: TGCGCCAGCAGCAGTTCGGACGGCAACTATGGCTACACCTTC.